This T cell receptor beta chain was sequenced during a study of cytomegalovirus exposure and HLA in healthy donors. In the study overall: Earlier sequencing of 150 million to 200 million T cells yielded approximately 100 million unique TCR beta sequences.

Germline V lookup: CDR1 SGHTA, CDR2 FQGNSA. This CDR3 has 13 residues. The germline V and J ends were trimmed by 0 bases and 1 base, with 3 bases remaining between them. This clone came up a few times. PCR primers comprised 60 Vbeta and 13 Jbeta primers. Using immunoSEQ multiplex PCR, the repertoire was profiled, and TCRdb retains in-frame clones only, with some absent. Among fewer than 250,000 clones listed, 65% to 80% were seen once. The sequence was collected from a woman between 40 and 55 years old in good health and CMV-seronegative. The sample was PBMCs. The chain uses TRBV7-2 and TRBJ2-5; D remains unclear. In nucleotides, the CDR3 is TGTGCCAGCAGCTTAGCGCGCCAAGAGACCCAGTACTTC. Translation: CASSLARQETQYF.